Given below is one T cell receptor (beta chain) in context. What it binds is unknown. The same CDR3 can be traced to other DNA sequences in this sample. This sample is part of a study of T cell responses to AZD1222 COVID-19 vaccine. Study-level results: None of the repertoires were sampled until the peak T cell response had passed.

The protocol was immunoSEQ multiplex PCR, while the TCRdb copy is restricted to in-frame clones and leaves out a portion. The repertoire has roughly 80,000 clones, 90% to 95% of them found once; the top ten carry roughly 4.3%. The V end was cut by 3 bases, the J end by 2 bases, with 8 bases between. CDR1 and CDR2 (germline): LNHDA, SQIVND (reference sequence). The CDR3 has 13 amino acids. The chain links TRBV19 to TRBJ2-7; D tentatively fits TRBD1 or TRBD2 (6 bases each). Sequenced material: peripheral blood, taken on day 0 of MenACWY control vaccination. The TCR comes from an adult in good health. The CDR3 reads CASSIGGTYEQYF. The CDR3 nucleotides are TGTGCCAGTAGTATCGGGGGCACCTACGAGCAGTACTTC. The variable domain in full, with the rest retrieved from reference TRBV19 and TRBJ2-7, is DGGITQSPKYLFRKEGQNVTLSCEQNLNHDAMYWYRQDPGQGLRLIYYSQIVNDFQKGDIAEGYSVSREKKESFPLTVTSAQKNPTAFYLCASSIGGTYEQYFGPGTRLTVT.